This passage covers 32 T cell receptor beta chains from one sample sequenced in a study of blood T cell repertoires in COVID-19. Repertoires were generated with immunoSEQ multiplex PCR, while TCRdb's copy carries only in-frame clones and drops some. The sample has some 270,000 clones; 89% are singletons. Sequencing was done on a sample of peripheral blood. These TCRs come from a woman aged 40-49 years who had recovered from COVID-19.

This rearrangement joins TRBV7-9 to TRBJ2-1, with TRBD2 as a possible D gene (6 bases). V gave up 3 bases and J gave up 2 bases, with 8 bases separating them. Germline V lookup: CDR1 SEHNR, CDR2 FQNEAQ (reference sequence). This CDR3 has 14 amino acids. This chain's CDR3 is CASSLRGPYNEQFF. CDR3 DNA: TGTGCCAGCAGCTTGCGGGGCCCCTACAATGAGCAGTTCTTC.

The V call is TRBV9, the J call TRBJ1-4, with a weak D call TRBD1 (5 bases). Trimming removed 4 bases from V and 6 bases from J, with 16 bases in between. Germline V gives CDR1 SGDLS, CDR2 YYNGEE. The CDR3 has 15 residues. The CDR3 protein is CASSPRGERDEKLFF. In DNA form, the CDR3 reads TGTGCCAGCAGCCCACGGGGGGAAAGAGATGAAAAACTGTTTTTT.

The V call is TRBV7-2, the J call TRBJ2-1, with TRBD2 matching over 8 bases. V lost 3 bases, J lost 10 bases, and 11 bases stayed unmatched. CDR3 length: 15 residues. Germline CDR1 SGHTA, CDR2 FQGNSA. The CDR3 DNA reads TGTGCCAGCAGCTTTATCGGGGGGGCGTTGAAGGAGCAGTTCTTC. Translating it yields CASSFIGGALKEQFF.

V gene TRBV7-2 combines with J gene TRBJ2-7, with D possibly TRBD2 on 5 matching bases. V was pared by 1 base and J by 3 bases, with 7 bases between. The CDR3 spans 13 residues. Germline assignment: CDR1 SGHTA and CDR2 FQGNSA. DNA for the CDR3: TGTGCCAGCAGCTTAGACGGGAACTACGAGCAGTACGTC. It translates to CASSLDGNYEQYV.

The rearrangement links TRBV3-1 (or the pseudogene TRBV3-2) to TRBJ2-5; a possible D gene is TRBD2 (7 bases). V was cut by 1 base and J by 10 bases, with 16 bases left in between. Germline V CDR1 and CDR2: LGHDT, YNNKEL (reference sequence). The CDR3 runs to 14 residues. The CDR3 DNA sequence: TGTGCCAGCAGCCAAGTAGGTGGGGGGGCCGTCCAGTACTTC. Its translation is CASSQVGGGAVQYF.

This sequence joins TRBV6-5 and TRBJ1-2, with D perhaps TRBD1 (6 bases). The CDR3 has 15 residues. Per germline, CDR1 MNHEY and CDR2 SVGAGI. With 4 bases removed from V and 7 bases from J, the gap between germline ends came to 19 bases. The CDR3 spells CASSFQDRNYLGYTF. The CDR3 nucleotides read TGTGCCAGCAGTTTCCAAGACAGGAATTACCTTGGCTACACCTTC.

This chain links TRBV5-6 with TRBJ2-2; tentative D call: TRBD1 (5 bases). The CDR3 spans 14 residues. Germline CDR1 reads SGHDT; CDR2 reads YYEEEE. V was shortened by 4 bases and J by 1 base, with 8 bases between the two germline ends. CDR3 DNA: TGTGCCAGCAGCGGTGGACAGAACACCGGGGAGCTGTTTTTT. It yields the protein CASSGGQNTGELFF.

This sequence joins TRBV6-5 and TRBJ1-5, with D unresolved. CDR3 size: 13 residues. With 5 bases removed from V and 9 bases from J, the gap between germline ends came to 14 bases. Germline V gives CDR1 MNHEY, CDR2 SVGAGI. CDR3 protein: CASSTDARGPQHF. CDR3 nucleotides: TGTGCCAGCAGTACAGACGCCCGTGGGCCCCAGCATTTT.

The V call is TRBV30, the J call TRBJ2-1; D might be TRBD1 (6 bases). The CDR3 totals 13 residues. In germline, CDR1 is GTSNPN, CDR2 SVGIG (reference sequence). V was cut by 2 bases and J by 4 bases, with 9 bases left in between. The CDR3 spells CAWSLGAYNEQFF. The CDR3 DNA reads TGTGCCTGGAGTCTGGGGGCATACAATGAGCAGTTCTTC.

The chain has TRBV18 and TRBJ2-1; the D gene is possibly TRBD1 (5 bases). Germline CDR1 and CDR2: KGHSH and LQKENI. With 6 bases removed from V and 9 bases from J, the gap between germline ends came to 15 bases. CDR3 length: 13 amino acids. CDR3 bases: TGTGCCAGCTCCCCGTCTCAGGGCGGTGAGCAGTTCTTC. Translating gives CASSPSQGGEQFF. Looking up the rest from reference TRBV18 and TRBJ2-1 gives the full variable domain: NAGVMQNPRHLVRRRGQEARLRCSPMKGHSHVYWYRQLPEEGLKFMVYLQKENIIDESGMPKERFSAEFPKEGPSILRIQQVVRGDSAAYFCASSPSQGGEQFFGPGTRLTVL.

CDR3 DNA sequence: TGCGCCAGCAGCCAAGGTCCTAGCGGGGACAAGCAGTTCTTC. This gives the protein CASSQGPSGDKQFF. The chain recombines TRBV4-1 with TRBJ2-1; TRBD2 agrees at 9 bases. With V trimmed by 1 base and J by 11 bases, 6 bases remained unmatched. This CDR3 region has 14 residues. The V gene's germline CDR1 is MGHRA and CDR2 YSYEKL.

The rearrangement uses TRBV4-3 and TRBJ1-1; 10 nucleotides align to TRBD1. The CDR3 has 14 amino acids. Losses at the gene ends were 3 bases for V and 5 bases for J; bases not matched to a gene: 3. Germline V CDR1 and CDR2: LGHNA, YSLEER. The CDR3 here is CASSHDRGQTEAFF. CDR3 sequence (DNA): TGCGCCAGCAGCCACGACAGGGGGCAGACTGAAGCTTTCTTT.

This chain connects TRBV7-9 to TRBJ1-2, with D tentatively TRBD1 (6 bases). V was trimmed by 3 bases and J by 3 bases, leaving 8 bases between them. Germline V gene data show CDR1 as SEHNR and CDR2 as FQNEAQ (reference sequence). The CDR3 extends over 13 amino acids. The chain's CDR3 is CASSFPGDYGYTF. The CDR3 coding sequence is TGTGCCAGCAGCTTCCCAGGGGACTATGGCTACACCTTC.

The V and J genes are TRBV29-1 and TRBJ2-1; D gene uncertain. Germline CDR1 SQVTM, CDR2 ANQGSEA. Trimming took off 6 bases at V and 10 bases at J, with 7 bases between the two ends. The CDR3 length is 9 residues. CDR3 sequence reads: CSVAPEQFF. DNA of the CDR3: TGCAGCGTGGCTCCGGAGCAGTTCTTC.

The rearrangement links TRBV30 to TRBJ1-2, with TRBD1 identical over 9 bases. Germline V gives CDR1 GTSNPN, CDR2 SVGIG (reference sequence). Germline trimming cut 3 bases from V and 8 bases from J; bases unmatched to any gene: 7. CDR3 length: 13 amino acids. The CDR3 loop reads CAWRRQGGLGYTF. The CDR3 DNA is TGTGCCTGGAGGCGACAGGGGGGGCTGGGCTACACCTTC.

The chain has TRBV7-6 and TRBJ2-5, with TRBD1 matching 9 bases. V gave up 0 bases and J gave up 4 bases; unmatched junction bases: 9. Germline V gene data show CDR1 as SGHVS and CDR2 as FNYEAQ. This CDR3 has 17 residues. In DNA form, the CDR3 reads TGTGCCAGCAGCTTAGCAGCGATGGGACAGGGTGGAGAGACCCAGTACTTC. It codes for CASSLAAMGQGGETQYF.

V and J are TRBV7-2 and TRBJ2-1; 10 nucleotides match TRBD2. CDR1 and CDR2 from the germline V gene are SGHTA and FQGNSA. Trimming removed 5 bases from V and 10 bases from J; junction bases left unmatched: 5. This CDR3 region has 13 residues. CDR3: CASSLPLAGEQFF. CDR3 DNA: TGTGCCAGCAGCCTCCCACTAGCGGGAGAGCAGTTCTTC.

This clone came up a few times. V usage is TRBV12-3 or TRBV12-4 and J usage is TRBJ2-2, with no clear D. The length of the CDR3 is 13 residues. With 5 bases removed from V and 4 bases from J, the gap between germline ends came to 8 bases. CDR3 DNA: TGTGCCAGCAGTCCCTCCTTCACCGGGGAGCTGTTTTTT. This sequence encodes CASSPSFTGELFF.

The V gene is TRBV24-1, the J gene TRBJ2-5; 10 bases agree with TRBD1. The ends lost 3 bases at V and 0 bases at J; junction bases unmatched: 3. Germline values: CDR1 KGHDR, CDR2 SFDVKD. The CDR3 extends over 16 amino acids. CDR3 protein: CATSDPDRGDQETQYF. The CDR3 bases are TGTGCCACCAGTGATCCGGACAGGGGGGACCAAGAGACCCAGTACTTC.

J is TRBJ2-7 and V is TRBV5-1; possible D gene TRBD2, 6 bases. V was pared by 4 bases and J by 3 bases, with 17 bases between. Germline V gene data show CDR1 as SGHRS and CDR2 as YFSETQ. There are 15 residues in the CDR3. CDR3 region: CASSRGGTADYEQYF. Here the CDR3 DNA reads TGCGCCAGCAGCCGGGGAGGTACAGCAGACTACGAGCAGTACTTC.

This sequence joins TRBV5-1 and TRBJ2-1; maybe TRBD2 (6 bases). The CDR3 runs to 16 residues. CDR1 is SGHRS, CDR2 YFSETQ, per germline. V was trimmed by 0 bases and J by 1 base, leaving 11 bases between them. In nucleotides, the CDR3 is TGCGCCAGCAGCTTGGTCGGGGGTTGGTCCTACAATGAGCAGTTCTTC. It codes for CASSLVGGWSYNEQFF.

The CDR3 DNA follows: TGTGCCAGTAGTATTACTAGCGGGAGAACAGATACGCAGTATTTT. This sequence encodes CASSITSGRTDTQYF. V and J are TRBV19 and TRBJ2-3; 11 bases fit TRBD2. The V gene end was trimmed by 3 bases and the J gene end by 3 bases; junction bases not matched to a gene: 2. The CDR3 loop spans 15 amino acids. Per the germline V gene, CDR1 is LNHDA and CDR2 is SQIVND (reference sequence).

J is TRBJ2-7 and V is TRBV11-2, with 7 nucleotides matching TRBD1. This CDR3 has 13 amino acids. The V segment lost 5 bases and the J segment 2 bases; nucleotides outside the gene matches: 3. From germline, CDR1 is SGHAT and CDR2 FQNNGV. The CDR3 nucleotides are TGTGCCAGCAGCCCGACAGGGACCTACGAGCAGTACTTC. Protein: CASSPTGTYEQYF.

This clone showed up just a few times. The CDR3 loop reads CASTVAGTLSNEQFF. CDR3 DNA: TGTGCCAGCACCGTTGCCGGGACTTTAAGCAATGAGCAGTTCTTC. The V and J genes are TRBV7-9 and TRBJ2-1; possible D gene TRBD2, 6 bases. V was pared by 7 bases and J by 6 bases, with 19 bases between. CDR3 length: 15 amino acids. Germline V gene sequence: CDR1 SEHNR, CDR2 FQNEAQ (reference sequence).

V gene TRBV9 combines with J gene TRBJ2-3; D ambiguous. The CDR3 is 14 amino acids. CDR1 is SGDLS, CDR2 YYNGEE, per germline. The V end lost 4 bases, the J end lost 5 bases, and 14 bases lay between the germline ends. The CDR3 bases are TGTGCCAGCAGCTCTCGACTCAGCCAAGATACGCAGTATTTT. Translation gives CASSSRLSQDTQYF.

This clone was detected only once. The chain links TRBV7-9 to TRBJ1-2; unclear D gene. The CDR3 sequence is 12 residues long. V lost 1 base and J 7 bases, leaving 7 bases between the germline ends. Germline CDR1 SEHNR, CDR2 FQNEAQ (reference sequence). The chain's CDR3 is CASSLVQAGYTF. CDR3 nucleotide sequence: TGTGCCAGCAGCTTAGTTCAAGCTGGCTACACCTTC.

The chain uses TRBV19 and TRBJ1-2, with D possibly being TRBD1 (6 bases). This CDR3 comprises 13 residues. Trimming removed 5 bases from V and 9 bases from J, with 16 bases in between. CDR1 is LNHDA and CDR2 is SQIVND in the germline V gene (reference sequence). CDR3 sequence (DNA): TGTGCCAGTAGTCCCTCCCCGGACAGAAGCTACACCTTC. Its translation: CASSPSPDRSYTF.

V and J are TRBV7-9 and TRBJ1-2, with D possibly being TRBD1 (6 bases). This CDR3 comprises 16 residues. V was cut by 5 bases and J by 6 bases, with 22 bases left in between. Germline CDR1 reads SEHNR; CDR2 reads FQNEAQ (reference sequence). The CDR3 DNA reads as TGTGCCAGCAGCCCACCCAGCCCACAGGGTAGGCATGGCTACACCTTC. Its protein product is CASSPPSPQGRHGYTF.

V is TRBV5-5 and J is TRBJ2-7, with D possibly TRBD1 on 5 matching bases. From germline, CDR1 is SGHKS and CDR2 YYEKEE (reference sequence). This CDR3 comprises 14 residues. Trimming pared 4 bases from V and 3 bases from J, leaving 14 bases between. The CDR3 DNA reads TGTGCCAGCAGCCCAAAGACAGTTCTCTACGAGCAGTACGTC. Protein: CASSPKTVLYEQYV.

The V and J genes are TRBV10-3 and TRBJ2-5; TRBD2 matches at 7 bases. Trimming at V came to 5 bases and at J to 5 bases, leaving 8 bases not matched to a gene. The CDR3 sequence is 14 residues long. Germline loops: CDR1 ENHRY, CDR2 SYGVKD. The CDR3 region has the DNA TGTGCCATCAGTCCAGCGGGGACCCCGGAGACCCAGTACTTC. This codes for CAISPAGTPETQYF.

The V gene is TRBV5-1, the J gene TRBJ1-1; D is perhaps TRBD1 (6 bases). Trimming left V 4 bases short and J 7 bases short, with 11 bases between. CDR3 size: 12 residues. Germline V lookup: CDR1 SGHRS, CDR2 YFSETQ. The CDR3: CASSPQGLEAFF. Here the CDR3 DNA reads TGCGCCAGCAGCCCACAGGGCCTTGAAGCTTTCTTT.

This clone was seen only once. The gene calls are TRBV27 and TRBJ2-1, with TRBD2 matching 13 bases. Germline V lookup: CDR1 MNHEY, CDR2 SMNVEV (reference sequence). The CDR3 is 15 residues long. Trimming took 2 bases from V and 5 from J; bases not matched to a gene: 0. The CDR3 loop is CASSLGTSGNNEQFF. The CDR3 DNA sequence: TGTGCCAGCAGTTTAGGGACTAGCGGGAACAATGAGCAGTTCTTC.